Listed below are T cell receptor beta chains from one sample, sequenced in a study of blood T cell repertoires in COVID-19. This table comes from immunoSEQ multiplex PCR, and its TCRdb copy is limited to in-frame clones, with some not included. The sample shows about 120,000 clones, about nine tenths of them seen only once. Sequencing was performed on peripheral blood. The receptors come from a human donor with active COVID-19. The donor label of this sample is uncertain. Each CDR3 is given with its conserved first and last residue. The D gene is left open where the match is weak. Not every row has a clone size; where given, it reads once, few, many or a size class.

V gene: TRBV4-1; J gene: TRBJ2-2; clone size: NA; D gene: TRBD1; CDR3 DNA: TGCGCCAGCAGCCAAGTGGGACAGGGCTCCACCGGGGAGCTGTTTTTT; CDR3 protein: CASSQVGQGSTGELFF
V gene: TRBV3-1/TRBV3-2; J gene: TRBJ2-1; clone size: NA; D gene: NA; CDR3 DNA: TGTGCCAGCAGCCAAGGACAGGCTGAGCAGTTCTTC; CDR3 protein: CASSQGQAEQFF
V gene: TRBV2; J gene: TRBJ1-1; clone size: once; D gene: TRBD1; CDR3 DNA: TGTGCCAGCAGTGGACAGGGAGCCATGAACACTGAAGCTTTCTTT; CDR3 protein: CASSGQGAMNTEAFF
V gene: TRBV18; J gene: TRBJ2-7; clone size: NA; D gene: NA; CDR3 DNA: TGTGCCAGCTCACCACAGCCGGCAGGGGCGGCCTACGAGCAGTACTTC; CDR3 protein: CASSPQPAGAAYEQYF
V gene: TRBV29-1; J gene: TRBJ2-3; clone size: NA; D gene: TRBD2; CDR3 DNA: TGCAGCGTCGACCGGGGGGTTACGCAGTATTTT; CDR3 protein: CSVDRGVTQYF
V gene: TRBV4-1; J gene: TRBJ2-3; clone size: NA; D gene: NA; CDR3 DNA: TGCGCCAGCAGCCAAGATCTTAGCGCCGATACGCAGTATTTT; CDR3 protein: CASSQDLSADTQYF
V gene: TRBV15; J gene: TRBJ2-5; clone size: once; D gene: NA; CDR3 DNA: TGTGCCACCAGCACTAGGGGGGGGTCTCGGGAGACCCAGTACTTC; CDR3 protein: CATSTRGGSRETQYF
V gene: TRBV27; J gene: TRBJ2-2; clone size: NA; D gene: TRBD2; CDR3 DNA: TGTGCCAGCAGTCCTACTGGGACTACCTATAGCCCCGGGGAGCTGTTTTTT; CDR3 protein: CASSPTGTTYSPGELFF
V gene: TRBV27; J gene: TRBJ1-1; clone size: NA; D gene: TRBD1; CDR3 DNA: TGTGCCAGCAGTTTTTGGACAGGGGGCGAGATTGAAGCTTTCTTT; CDR3 protein: CASSFWTGGEIEAFF
V gene: TRBV6-1; J gene: TRBJ2-3; clone size: NA; D gene: TRBD2; CDR3 DNA: TGTGCCAGCAGTGAAGGCGCCCTAGCGGGGGGATACACAGATACGCAGTATTTT; CDR3 protein: CASSEGALAGGYTDTQYF
V gene: TRBV9; J gene: TRBJ1-1; clone size: NA; D gene: NA; CDR3 DNA: TGTGCCAGCAGCGGGACAGCCATGAACACTGAAGCTTTCTTT; CDR3 protein: CASSGTAMNTEAFF
V gene: TRBV3-1/TRBV3-2; J gene: TRBJ2-3; clone size: NA; D gene: NA; CDR3 DNA: TGTGCCAGCAGCCAAGTCGGGGTAAGCACAGATACGCAGTATTTT; CDR3 protein: CASSQVGVSTDTQYF
V gene: TRBV7-2; J gene: TRBJ2-7; clone size: NA; D gene: NA; CDR3 DNA: TGTGCCAGCAGCTTAGGCGGAAGCTTGGCCTACGAGCAGTACTTC; CDR3 protein: CASSLGGSLAYEQYF
V gene: TRBV12-3/TRBV12-4; J gene: TRBJ1-5; clone size: few; D gene: NA; CDR3 DNA: TGTGCCAGCAGTTATGTCGAGCGTCAGCCCCAGCATTTT; CDR3 protein: CASSYVERQPQHF
V gene: TRBV7-9; J gene: TRBJ1-1; clone size: NA; D gene: NA; CDR3 DNA: TGTGCCAGCAGCTTAATTTCGTCCCCTGAAGCTTTCTTT; CDR3 protein: CASSLISSPEAFF
V gene: TRBV10-1; J gene: TRBJ1-5; clone size: NA; D gene: TRBD1; CDR3 DNA: TGCGCCAGCAACGATGACCCTGACAGGGAAAATCAGCCCCAGCATTTT; CDR3 protein: CASNDDPDRENQPQHF
V gene: TRBV6-1; J gene: TRBJ2-2; clone size: NA; D gene: TRBD2; CDR3 DNA: TGTGCCAGCAGTGAATTTCTCCTGACTAGCGAGAACACCGGGGAGCTGTTTTTT; CDR3 protein: CASSEFLLTSENTGELFF
V gene: TRBV5-4; J gene: TRBJ1-6; clone size: NA; D gene: NA; CDR3 DNA: TGTGCCAGCAGCTTTCAGACAGGCAATAATTCACCCCTCCACTTT; CDR3 protein: CASSFQTGNNSPLHF
V gene: TRBV7-7; J gene: TRBJ2-5; clone size: NA; D gene: NA; CDR3 DNA: TGTGCTAGCAGCACTGGGCCAACTCAAGAGACCCAGTACTTC; CDR3 protein: CASSTGPTQETQYF
V gene: TRBV19; J gene: TRBJ1-5; clone size: NA; D gene: TRBD1; CDR3 DNA: TGTGCCAGTAGCCATCAGGGGGCGACAGATCAGCCCCAGCATTTT; CDR3 protein: CASSHQGATDQPQHF
V gene: TRBV18; J gene: TRBJ2-3; clone size: NA; D gene: TRBD2; CDR3 DNA: TGTGCCAGCTCACCATCGTTAGGGACTAGCGGTGGGCGAGGCACAGATACGCAGTATTTT; CDR3 protein: CASSPSLGTSGGRGTDTQYF
V gene: TRBV5-1; J gene: TRBJ1-1; clone size: NA; D gene: TRBD1; CDR3 DNA: TGCGCCAGCAGCTGGACAAAAACAGGGGTCAACACTGAAGCTTTCTTT; CDR3 protein: CASSWTKTGVNTEAFF
V gene: TRBV6-5; J gene: TRBJ2-5; clone size: NA; D gene: NA; CDR3 DNA: TGTGCCAGCAGTTACCAGGGGACCCAGTACTTC; CDR3 protein: CASSYQGTQYF
V gene: TRBV10-3; J gene: TRBJ2-1; clone size: NA; D gene: NA; CDR3 DNA: TGTGCCATCAGTGAGTCCGATTCCTGGACAAGTGAGCAGTTCTTC; CDR3 protein: CAISESDSWTSEQFF
V gene: TRBV7-2; J gene: TRBJ2-3; clone size: NA; D gene: TRBD1; CDR3 DNA: TGTGCCAGCAGCCAAGTTCCGCCGGGACAGATCACAGATACGCAGTATTTT; CDR3 protein: CASSQVPPGQITDTQYF
V gene: TRBV5-1; J gene: TRBJ2-1; clone size: NA; D gene: NA; CDR3 DNA: TGCGCCAGCAGCCGAGGGACTGTTGAGCAGTTCTTC; CDR3 protein: CASSRGTVEQFF